The 9 T cell receptor beta chains reported below all come from one sample, sequenced in a study of T cell repertoires in cytomegalovirus infection. No antigens are known for them. TCRdb processed the reads anew with MiXCR; each CDR3 protein has one entry. The sample lists hundreds of thousands of distinct CDR3 sequences, around 35% occurring once. Sequencing was performed on cultured PBMCs, taken from culture after CMV antigen stimulation. The receptor set was obtained from a human donor in good health (CMV status not recorded). Some clones in this sample may be carry-over from other donors' samples.

The chain links TRBV4-1 to TRBJ1-1; 11 bases fit TRBD1. From germline, CDR1 is MGHRA and CDR2 YSYEKL. With V trimmed by 0 bases and J by 5 bases, 8 bases remained unmatched. CDR3 length: 17 amino acids. The CDR3 sequence: CASSQEGTGQGETEAFF. The CDR3 DNA follows: TGCGCCAGCAGCCAAGAAGGTACGGGACAGGGGGAAACTGAAGCTTTCTTT.

This clonotype has just a few counts. CDR3: CASSPDRNYYNEQFF. CDR3 nucleotides: TGTGCCAGCAGCCCAGACAGGAACTACTACAATGAGCAGTTCTTC. The V and J genes are TRBV28 and TRBJ2-1, with a possible D match to TRBD1 (6 bases). Germline CDR1 is MDHEN and CDR2 is SYDVKM. Between the trimmed V and J ends, which lost 6 bases and 3 bases, there was a span of 15 bases. This CDR3 contains 15 residues.

This clonotype was seen a handful of times. This chain joins TRBV19 and TRBJ2-7; TRBD2 matches 7 bases. CDR3 length equals 12 residues. The V segment lost 5 bases and the J segment 6 bases; nucleotides outside the gene matches: 4. Germline V lookup: CDR1 LNHDA, CDR2 SQIVND (reference sequence). In nucleotides, the CDR3 is TGTGCCAGTAGTGCTGGGGGGGGCGAGCAGTACTTC. Its protein is CASSAGGGEQYF.

This clonotype was counted between two and nine times. The gene calls are TRBV20-1 and TRBJ2-1, with 8 nucleotides matching TRBD2. The germline CDR1 and CDR2 sequences are DFQATT and SNEGSKA (reference sequence). J was trimmed by 8 bases and V by 6 bases; bases with no gene match: 9. The CDR3 contains 13 residues. CDR3 region: CSASAGRGDEQFF. The CDR3 nucleotides are TGCAGTGCGAGCGCCGGGCGGGGGGATGAGCAGTTCTTC.

V usage is TRBV10-3 and J usage is TRBJ2-1; D possibly corresponds to TRBD1 (5 bases). V was cut by 6 bases and J by 2 bases, with 20 bases left in between. CDR1 is ENHRY, CDR2 SYGVKD, per germline. The CDR3 contains 17 residues. The DNA of the CDR3 is TGTGCCATCAGAGGAGATTTGAGTCAGGGAACCTACAATGAGCAGTTCTTC. This translates into CAIRGDLSQGTYNEQFF.

The DNA of the CDR3 is TGTGCCATCAGTTTTATGACAGGAGCCACTGAAGCTTTCTTT. Translation: CAISFMTGATEAFF. This sequence joins TRBV10-3 and TRBJ1-1; D possibly corresponds to TRBD1 (6 bases). The CDR3 totals 14 residues. Trimming removed 5 bases at V and 4 bases at J, with 14 bases between. CDR1 is ENHRY and CDR2 is SYGVKD in the germline V gene.

The rearrangement uses TRBV6-1 and TRBJ1-6; D is undetermined. CDR3 length: 11 residues. The V end was cut by 3 bases, the J end by 13 bases, with 7 bases between. CDR1 is MNHNS and CDR2 is SASEGT in the germline V gene. CDR3: CASSEGIPLHF. The CDR3 bases are TGTGCCAGCAGTGAGGGTATCCCCCTCCACTTT.

The chain uses TRBV4-3 and TRBJ1-4; D is uncertain. V shed 0 bases and J shed 4 bases, with 12 bases lying between them. Looked up from germline, CDR1 is LGHNA and CDR2 is YSLEER. The CDR3 is made up of 16 amino acids. Here the CDR3 reads CASSQDTSGGNEKLFF. The CDR3 region has the DNA TGCGCCAGCAGCCAAGACACGTCGGGCGGTAATGAAAAACTGTTTTTT.

This clonotype has ten or more counts. V gene TRBV7-2 combines with J gene TRBJ2-7; 7 bases align to TRBD1. Germline-derived CDR1 and CDR2 are SGHTA and FQGNSA. V dropped 6 bases and J dropped 0; count of bases not matched to a gene: 8. CDR3 length: 15 residues. The CDR3 here is CASRKTGTASYEQYF. Written as DNA, the CDR3 is TGTGCCAGCAGAAAAACCGGGACAGCCTCCTACGAGCAGTACTTC.